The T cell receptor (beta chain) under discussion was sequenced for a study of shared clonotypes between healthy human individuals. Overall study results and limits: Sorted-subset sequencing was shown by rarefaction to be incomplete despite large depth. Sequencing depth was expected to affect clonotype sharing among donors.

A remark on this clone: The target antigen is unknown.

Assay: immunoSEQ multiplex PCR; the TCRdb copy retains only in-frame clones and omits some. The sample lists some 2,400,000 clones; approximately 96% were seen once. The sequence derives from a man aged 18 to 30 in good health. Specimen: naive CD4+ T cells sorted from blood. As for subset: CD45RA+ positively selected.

The CDR3 region is CASSVASQASTGELFF. CDR3 sequence (DNA): TGTGCCAGCAGCGTAGCATCCCAGGCGAGCACCGGGGAGCTGTTTTTT. The chain carries TRBV9 and TRBJ2-2; D is uncertain. The CDR3 is made up of 16 amino acids. Deletions cut 0 bases from V and 4 bases from J, with 13 bases between. CDR1 and CDR2 (germline): SGDLS, YYNGEE.